This TCR beta chain was identified in a study of CD8+CD57+ T cells in acquired aplastic anemia. TCR beta VDJ and CDR3 profiling used genomic DNA as template. TCRdb re-called the reads with MiXCR, one entry per CDR3 protein. The sample holds 220,000 or so distinct CDR3 sequences, about 60% seen once. The CDR3 loop spans 16 amino acids. CDR1 LNHDA and CDR2 SQIVND come from the germline V gene (reference sequence). V was pared by 5 bases and J by 5 bases, with 12 bases of the junction left unmatched. Patients chosen for sequencing had CD8+CD57+ cells that had expanded, as shown by flow cytometry. Therapy had not been given to patients before blood sampling.

Sequenced: sorted CD4+, CD8+, or CD8+CD57+ T cells (not recorded which) from PBMCs. The chain carries TRBV19 and TRBJ2-5, with TRBD1 matching over 9 bases. This sequence originates from a human donor with aplastic anemia. CDR3 DNA: TGTGCCAGTAGTCCGTACCTGGGACAGGGTCTTGAGACCCAGTACTTC. Translating it yields CASSPYLGQGLETQYF.